A selection of T cell receptor beta chains follows, all from one sample in a study of cytomegalovirus exposure and HLA in healthy donors. Assay: immunoSEQ multiplex PCR; the TCRdb copy retains only in-frame clones and omits some. Of 180,000 or so clones listed, about 82% were seen once; the top ten hold about 1.6%. Sequencing input: PBMCs. The receptors shown here come from a young man in good health and CMV-seronegative. Each CDR3 is given with its conserved first and last residue. The D gene is left open where the match is weak. Size is omitted from some rows. Given values are once, few, many or a class for expanded clones.

TRBJ2-3 - - TRBV7-9 TGTGCCAGCAGCTTAGCGCTGTCCGGGACAGATACGCAGTATTTT CASSLALSGTDTQYF
TRBJ2-1 - - TRBV29-1 TGCAGCGTTGGAGGCAGGGCCTACAATGAGCAGTTCTTC CSVGGRAYNEQFF
TRBJ1-6 TRBD1 - TRBV2 TGTGCCAGCAGTGCGGGACAGGGGGCGAATTCACCCCTCCACTTC CASSAGQGANSPLHF
TRBJ2-1 - once TRBV4-1 TGCGCCAGCAGCCACCCCAGAGGGCGGGGCACCTACAATGAGCAGTTCTTC CASSHPRGRGTYNEQFF
TRBJ2-7 TRBD2 once TRBV7-2 TGTGCCAGCAGCTCTTACGGTCTAGCGGGGGCGTACGAGCAGTACTTC CASSSYGLAGAYEQYF
TRBJ2-7 - few TRBV27 TGCGCCAGCAGCCGTAGCGGAGCCAGTTACGAGCAGTACTTC CASSRSGASYEQYF
TRBJ1-2 - - TRBV27 TGTGCCAGCAGTTTAACGCCGGGACATTCTCCTACTAATGGCTACACCTTC CASSLTPGHSPTNGYTF
TRBJ1-2 TRBD1 - TRBV4-1 TGCGCCAGCAGCGTAATACAGGGGAGCGGCTACACCTTC CASSVIQGSGYTF
TRBJ1-1 - - TRBV27 TGTGCCAGCAGTCCCCTGGGGGGCACTGAAGCTTTCTTT CASSPLGGTEAFF
TRBJ2-7 TRBD2 - TRBV6-6 TGTGCGAGCGGGAGTCTCGACGAGCAGTACTTC CASGSLDEQYF
TRBJ2-7 - - TRBV7-9 TGTGCCAGCAGCTTAGACGGGCCGGGGGAGCAGTACTTC CASSLDGPGEQYF
TRBJ2-7 TRBD1 - TRBV5-4 TGTGCCAGCAGCTCGACCCGGGACAGGGGAGCCGAGCAGTACTTC CASSSTRDRGAEQYF
TRBJ1-1 - few TRBV4-1 TGCGCCAGCAGCCTAAGAGGGGGGGACCTCGGGAACACTGAAGCTTTCTTT CASSLRGGDLGNTEAFF
TRBJ2-3 TRBD2 - TRBV10-3 TGTGCCATTAGACGCGGGAGTGGGGCAGATACGCAGTATTTT CAIRRGSGADTQYF
TRBJ2-1 TRBD2 - TRBV5-1 TGCGCCAGCAGCCCTCGGGGTAGCGGGATTTCCCGTGAGTGGCAGTTCTTC CASSPRGSGISREWQFF
TRBJ2-5 - - TRBV7-9 TGTGCCAGCAGTTCCGACTATGGTGAGACCCAGTACTTC CASSSDYGETQYF
TRBJ2-7 TRBD1 once TRBV11-2 TGTGCCAGCAGCGCGGACAGGGGCTCCTACGAGCAGTACTTC CASSADRGSYEQYF
TRBJ1-1 - - TRBV10-3 TGTGCCATCAGCCCCAGTACAGGGATGAACACTGAAGCTTTCTTT CAISPSTGMNTEAFF
TRBJ2-2 TRBD2 - TRBV6-5 TGTGCCAGCAGTTCCCCAAGCGGGGGACACACCGGGGAGCTGTTTTTT CASSSPSGGHTGELFF
TRBJ2-5 - - TRBV7-7 TGTGCTAGCAGCTTAGGACACGAAGAGACCCAGTACTTC CASSLGHEETQYF
TRBJ2-1 - - TRBV20-1 TGCAGTGCTAGTCGTCACAATGAGCAGTTCTTC CSASRHNEQFF
TRBJ2-6 TRBD1 - TRBV4-1 TGCGCCAGCAGCCACACTGTTCCGGGACAGGGATCTGGGGCCAACGTCCTGACTTTC CASSHTVPGQGSGANVLTF
TRBJ1-1 - - TRBV27 TGTGCCAGCACCCCAACGGGGGGCACTGAAGCTTTCTTT CASTPTGGTEAFF
TRBJ2-2 TRBD1 few TRBV13 TGTGCCAGCAGCCGACAACGGGACAGGGTTTCCCCCGGGGAGCTGTTTTTT CASSRQRDRVSPGELFF
TRBJ2-7 - few TRBV6-6 TGTGCCAGCCGAACAGGGACGGAAGCCTACGAGCAGTACTTC CASRTGTEAYEQYF
TRBJ1-2 TRBD1 few TRBV14 TGTGCCAGCAGCCAAGATGACAGGGGGCTTGGCTACACCTTC CASSQDDRGLGYTF
TRBJ2-2 TRBD1 - TRBV5-1 TGCGCCAGCAGCGGGACAGCAAACACCGGGGAGCTGTTTTTT CASSGTANTGELFF
TRBJ2-2 TRBD2 - TRBV15 TGTGCCACCAGCAGAGACATTGGACTAGCGAATCACACCGGGGAGCTGTTTTTT CATSRDIGLANHTGELFF
TRBJ1-3 - - TRBV6-5 TGTGCCAGCAGTTACTCGTCCGGGTTCTCTGGAAACACCATATATTTT CASSYSSGFSGNTIYF
TRBJ2-5 - - TRBV5-1 TGCGCCAGCAGCTTGGAGGGGGAGACCCAGTACTTC CASSLEGETQYF
TRBJ1-1 - - TRBV30 TGTGCCTGGATGCGCGGAGACCAGATGAACACTGAAGCTTTCTTT CAWMRGDQMNTEAFF
TRBJ2-7 TRBD1 - TRBV5-1 TGCGCCAGCAGCTGGGGGACAGCCTACGAGCAGTACTTC CASSWGTAYEQYF
TRBJ1-1 TRBD1 - TRBV18 TGTGCCAGCTCACCACGGGACAGGGTGCTCCTCTCCCCGGACACTGAAGCTTTCTTT CASSPRDRVLLSPDTEAFF
TRBJ1-2 TRBD1 once TRBV28 TGTGCCAGCAGCTGGACAGGGACCTATGGCTACACCTTC CASSWTGTYGYTF
TRBJ1-6 - - TRBV4-2 TGTGCCAGCAGCCTAGGGACACCGCGTAATAATTCACCCCTCCACTTT CASSLGTPRNNSPLHF
TRBJ1-2 TRBD1 - TRBV9 TGTGCCAGCAGCTCACAGGGGAGCTATGGCTACACCTTC CASSSQGSYGYTF
TRBJ2-1 TRBD1 - TRBV6-1 TGTGCCAGCAGCGGAACCGGGACAGGGTACAATGAGCAGTTCTTC CASSGTGTGYNEQFF
TRBJ1-4 - - TRBV6-5 TGTGCCAGCAGGGCGGGCGGGTCAGAACTGTTTTTT CASRAGGSELFF
TRBJ2-2 TRBD2 - TRBV5-1 TGCGCCAGCAGCTTGGTTAAAGCGGGAGGGCCGGCCGGGGAGCTGTTTTTT CASSLVKAGGPAGELFF
TRBJ1-2 TRBD1 once TRBV6-5 TGTGCCAGCAACCAACTCGGACAGGGTGACTATGGCTACACCTTC CASNQLGQGDYGYTF
TRBJ2-3 TRBD2 - TRBV19 TGTGCCAGTAGTATAGGGGGACTAGCGGGTAGCACAGATACGCAGTATTTT CASSIGGLAGSTDTQYF
TRBJ1-5 TRBD1 few TRBV27 TGTGCCAGCAGTTTAGGCAGGGGGGATCAGCCCCAGCATTTT CASSLGRGDQPQHF
TRBJ2-7 TRBD1 - TRBV6-1 TGTGCCAGTAATCCCGGGACAGGGGGCATCTACGAGCAGTACTTC CASNPGTGGIYEQYF
TRBJ2-3 - - TRBV6-1 TGTGCCAGCAGTCCTCTAGCGTTAGGCACAGATACGCAGTATTTT CASSPLALGTDTQYF
TRBJ1-6 TRBD1 - TRBV10-3 TGTGCCATCAGGGAGACAGGGACCTATAATTCACCCCTCCACTTT CAIRETGTYNSPLHF
TRBJ1-1 TRBD1 - TRBV7-2 TGTGCCAGCAGTTCTGACAGGGCCGCCACTGAAGCTTTCTTT CASSSDRAATEAFF
TRBJ1-4 TRBD1 few TRBV5-1 TGCGCCAGCAGCCCAGGGGGTGGAGATGAAAAACTGTTTTTT CASSPGGGDEKLFF
TRBJ2-5 TRBD1 - TRBV5-1 TGCGCCAGCAGCTGGGGGGAAGCCGGGACAGGGCTTAACTTC CASSWGEAGTGLNF
TRBJ1-1 TRBD1 once TRBV2 TGTGCCAGCAGTCAGAGGCGGACAGGGGACGCTGAAGCTTTCTTT CASSQRRTGDAEAFF
TRBJ1-2 - - TRBV5-4 TGTGCCAGCAGCCGGCCTCGGGACACCGAAGATGGCTACACCTTC CASSRPRDTEDGYTF
TRBJ1-1 - - TRBV4-1 TGCGCCAGCAGCGGTGAATACGGGACACCGGTTGAAGCTTTCTTT CASSGEYGTPVEAFF
TRBJ1-2 - - TRBV7-9 TGTGCCAGCAGCTTAACGGCAGGGGCAAAGGGCTACACCTTC CASSLTAGAKGYTF
TRBJ1-1 - few TRBV5-5 TGTGCCAGCAGCCTACAGGGTATTTACACTGAAGCTTTCTTT CASSLQGIYTEAFF
TRBJ1-5 - - TRBV7-2 TGTGCCAGCAGCCCCCCGGGTGTAAGCAATCAGCCCCAGCATTTT CASSPPGVSNQPQHF
TRBJ1-1 - - TRBV7-2 TGTGCCAGCAGCTTGGGACTCTTGAACACTGAAGCTTTCTTT CASSLGLLNTEAFF
TRBJ2-6 - few TRBV6-4 TGTGCCAGCAGTGACGGGCCCTCTGGGGCCAACGTCCTGACTTTC CASSDGPSGANVLTF
TRBJ1-2 TRBD1 once TRBV5-1 TGCGCCAGCAGCTTGGGGACAGGGTCGGGTGGCTACACCTTC CASSLGTGSGGYTF
TRBJ1-4 TRBD1 - TRBV7-8 TGTGCCAGCAGCTTAGGGGCGACAGGGGTCGAGGAAAAACTGTTTTTT CASSLGATGVEEKLFF
TRBJ2-7 TRBD2 - TRBV4-1 TGCGCCAGCAGCCAAGATCAAAAGCGGGGTTACGAGCAGTACTTC CASSQDQKRGYEQYF
TRBJ2-1 TRBD2 - TRBV19 TGTGCCAGTAGTGTAACGGGGGGGCGCTACAATGAGCAGTTCTTC CASSVTGGRYNEQFF